The 10 T cell receptor beta chains reported below all come from one sample, sequenced in a study of T cell responses to AZD1222 COVID-19 vaccine. Data came from immunoSEQ multiplex PCR; TCRdb stores just in-frame clones and leaves some out. The table lists approximately 77,000 clones, just over 90% of them singletons, with 5.5% to 9% in the top ten. The specimen comprised peripheral blood, sampled on day 0 of MenACWY control vaccination. Receptor source: an adult in good health.

V is TRBV7-2 and J is TRBJ2-7; D is unresolved. This CDR3 spans 12 amino acids. CDR1 is SGHTA, CDR2 FQGNSA, per germline. V lost 5 bases to trimming and J lost 3 bases, with 8 bases between them. The CDR3 region is CASSQTYYEQYF. In DNA form, the CDR3 reads TGTGCCAGCAGCCAAACCTACTACGAGCAGTACTTC.

The J gene is TRBJ2-5, the V gene TRBV5-6; weak D call: TRBD2 (5 bases). Trimming stripped 0 bases from V and 5 bases from J, with 8 bases between. This CDR3 comprises 13 residues. Germline V gene lookup returns CDR1 SGHDT and CDR2 YYEEEE. This CDR3 is CASSLVTGETQYF. CDR3 bases: TGTGCCAGCAGCTTGGTAACGGGGGAGACCCAGTACTTC.

V is TRBV5-6 and J is TRBJ2-5, with D perhaps TRBD1 (6 bases). This CDR3 has 17 amino acids. Trimming shortened V by 0 bases and J by 4 bases, and 19 bases separated the two germline ends. The V gene's germline CDR1 is SGHDT and CDR2 YYEEEE. The CDR3 sequence is CASSLGNRVRFSETQYF. The CDR3 coding sequence is TGTGCCAGCAGCTTGGGCAACAGGGTTCGCTTTTCAGAGACCCAGTACTTC.

The chain joins TRBV7-2 to TRBJ2-1; D ambiguous. Germline lookup yields CDR1 SGHTA and CDR2 FQGNSA. The CDR3 sequence is 12 residues long. Trimming cost V 2 bases and J 9 bases, with 8 bases left between them. CDR3 loop: CASSLFQAEQFF. The CDR3 DNA is TGTGCCAGCAGCTTATTCCAGGCTGAGCAGTTCTTC.

This clone occurred once. The rearrangement links TRBV11-3 to TRBJ2-2, with TRBD1 identical over 8 bases. The CDR3 is 16 amino acids. V gave up 5 bases and J gave up 3 bases; unmatched junction bases: 8. From germline, CDR1 is SGHNT and CDR2 YENEEA. The chain's CDR3 is CASSPGQGRDTGELFF. CDR3 DNA sequence: TGTGCCAGCAGCCCTGGACAGGGACGCGACACCGGGGAGCTGTTTTTT. The entire variable domain, with the rest obtained from reference TRBV11-3 and TRBJ2-2, is as follows: EAGVVQSPRYKIIEKKQPVAFWCNPISGHNTLYWYLQNLGQGPELLIRYENEEAVDDSQLPKDRFSAERLKGVDSTLKIQPAELGDSAVYLCASSPGQGRDTGELFFGEGSRLTVL.

In its sample, this clone was seen once. The chain carries TRBV10-1 and TRBJ2-1; 14 nucleotides line up with TRBD2. Germline loops: CDR1 WNHNN, CDR2 SYGVQD (reference sequence). V dropped 6 bases and J dropped 8; count of bases not matched to a gene: 6. The CDR3 is made up of 15 amino acids. The DNA for the CDR3 is TGCGCCAGCAGAGCCGGGACTAGCGGGAGTGATGAGCAGTTCTTC. This translates into CASRAGTSGSDEQFF.

This chain connects TRBV24-1 to TRBJ2-3, with D perhaps being TRBD1 or TRBD2 (5 bases each). The CDR3 runs to 14 residues. Trimming pared 7 bases from V and 3 bases from J, leaving 13 bases between. Germline CDR1 reads KGHDR; CDR2 reads SFDVKD. CDR3 sequence: CATSLAGRTDTQYF. Here the CDR3 DNA reads TGTGCCACCAGCCTCGCAGGGAGAACAGATACGCAGTATTTT.

The DNA for the CDR3 is TGTGCCAGCAGCTCAAAACCCCGGACAGGGGGAGGGGGGAACACTGAAGCTTTCTTT. Residues: CASSSKPRTGGGGNTEAFF. This chain connects TRBV7-3 to TRBJ1-1; TRBD1 agrees at 10 bases. Germline V gene lookup returns CDR1 SGHTA and CDR2 FQGTGA. This CDR3 is 19 amino acids long. The junction had 15 bases not matched to a gene; V was cut back by 4 bases and J by 1 base.

The V and J genes are TRBV4-3 and TRBJ2-5; TRBD2 aligns across 12 bases. Germline trimming cut 2 bases from V and 5 bases from J; bases unmatched to any gene: 9. Germline loops: CDR1 LGHNA, CDR2 YSLEER. The CDR3 loop spans 17 amino acids. The chain's CDR3 is CASSQTSGGPKGETQYF. In DNA, the CDR3 is TGCGCCAGCAGCCAAACTAGCGGGGGGCCAAAGGGGGAGACCCAGTACTTC.

The gene calls are TRBV19 and TRBJ1-5; TRBD1 aligns across 12 bases. Per the germline V gene, CDR1 is LNHDA and CDR2 is SQIVND (reference sequence). CDR3 length: 15 residues. Trimming at V came to 7 bases and at J to 6 bases, leaving 7 bases not matched to a gene. In DNA, the CDR3 is TGTGCCAGTACTCGGGGACAGGGGGCTTTTCAGCCCCAGCATTTT. It is translated as CASTRGQGAFQPQHF.